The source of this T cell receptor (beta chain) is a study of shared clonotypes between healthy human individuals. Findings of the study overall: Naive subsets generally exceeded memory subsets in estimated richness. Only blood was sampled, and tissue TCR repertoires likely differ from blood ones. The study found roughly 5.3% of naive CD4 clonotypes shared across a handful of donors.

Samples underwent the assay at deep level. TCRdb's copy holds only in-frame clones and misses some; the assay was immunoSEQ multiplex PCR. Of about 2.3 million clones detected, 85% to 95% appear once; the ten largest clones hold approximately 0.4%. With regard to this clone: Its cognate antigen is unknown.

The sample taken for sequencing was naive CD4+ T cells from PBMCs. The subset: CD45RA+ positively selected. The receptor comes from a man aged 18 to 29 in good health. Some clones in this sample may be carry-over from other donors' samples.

DNA for the CDR3: TGTGCCAGCTCACCACCGGGGGCAGGGAGGAACACTGAAGCTTTCTTT. Translated, it gives CASSPPGAGRNTEAFF. The chain recombines TRBV18 with TRBJ1-1; D perhaps matches TRBD1 (6 bases). V shed 0 bases and J shed 1 base, with 12 bases lying between them. The germline CDR1 and CDR2 sequences are KGHSH and LQKENI. The CDR3 is 16 amino acids.